This TCR beta chain appears in the sequencing data of a study of identical twins. Findings of the study overall: Within cord blood, abundant beta clonotypes carried fewer insertions, but memory repertoires showed no such trend.

The V end was cut by 6 bases, the J end by 7 bases, with 16 bases between. This CDR3 has 13 residues. TCRdb independently ran MiXCR on the 5' RACE reads; one entry per CDR3 protein. Of some 320,000 distinct CDR3 sequences in the sample, around 12% are singletons; the top ten hold about 7%. Details on this clonotype: Its matching antigen is unknown.

The sample was also linked to a second study, of yellow fever vaccine responses in identical twins.

This chain links TRBV12-3 or TRBV12-4 with TRBJ2-7, with a tentative D call TRBD2 (5 bases). The receptor was isolated from a woman younger than 30 in good health. The specimen was CD8+ T cells sorted from blood. DNA for the CDR3: TGTGCCAGCAGCTCAGGACTGCTTGGAGAGCAGTACTTC. Translation gives CASSSGLLGEQYF.